This TCR beta chain originates from a study of cytomegalovirus exposure and HLA in healthy donors. Study-wide context: Genetic ancestry analysis placed around 76% of the 400 or so donors that were genotyped in the Caucasian-associated cluster. Study-level results: In a later analysis, a missense DCLRE1C variant was linked to TCR beta V- and J-gene trimming.

Nominally healthy donors were sampled, though unrecorded immune exposures were likely. About this clone: Its cognate antigen is unknown.

PCR primers comprised 60 Vbeta and 13 Jbeta primers. Assay: immunoSEQ multiplex PCR; the TCRdb copy retains only in-frame clones and omits some. The data contain approximately 110,000 clones, 60% to 80% of them singletons. The CDR3 consists of 16 residues. The germline V and J ends were trimmed by 4 bases and 4 bases, with 20 bases remaining between them. Germline values: CDR1 SGHRS, CDR2 YFSETQ. The sequence derives from a woman in her thirties in good health and CMV-seropositive. The sample taken for sequencing was PBMCs. The J gene is TRBJ1-2, the V gene TRBV5-1; D uncertain. The CDR3 sequence is CASSPETEVRSYGYTF. Written as DNA, the CDR3 is TGCGCCAGCAGCCCCGAAACCGAGGTCCGTAGCTATGGCTACACCTTC.